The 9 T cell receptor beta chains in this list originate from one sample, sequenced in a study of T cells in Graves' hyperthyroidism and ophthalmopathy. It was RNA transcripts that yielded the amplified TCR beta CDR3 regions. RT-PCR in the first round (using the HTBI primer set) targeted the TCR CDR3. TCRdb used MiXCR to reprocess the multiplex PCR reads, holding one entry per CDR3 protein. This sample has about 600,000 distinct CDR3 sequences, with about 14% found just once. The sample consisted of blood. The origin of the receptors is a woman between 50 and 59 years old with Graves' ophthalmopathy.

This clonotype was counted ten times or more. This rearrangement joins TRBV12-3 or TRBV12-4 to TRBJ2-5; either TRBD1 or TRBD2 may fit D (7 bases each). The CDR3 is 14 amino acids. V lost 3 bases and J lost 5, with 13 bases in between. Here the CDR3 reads CASSFSQGGETQYF. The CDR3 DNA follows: TGTGCCAGCAGTTTTAGTCAGGGGGGGGAGACCCAGTACTTC.

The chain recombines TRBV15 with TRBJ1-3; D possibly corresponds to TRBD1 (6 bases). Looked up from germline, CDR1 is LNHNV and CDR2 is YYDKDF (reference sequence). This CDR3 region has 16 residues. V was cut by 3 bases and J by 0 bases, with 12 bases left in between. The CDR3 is CATSRIGDNSGNTIYF. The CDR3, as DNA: TGTGCCACCAGCAGGATAGGGGACAACTCTGGAAACACCATATATTTT.

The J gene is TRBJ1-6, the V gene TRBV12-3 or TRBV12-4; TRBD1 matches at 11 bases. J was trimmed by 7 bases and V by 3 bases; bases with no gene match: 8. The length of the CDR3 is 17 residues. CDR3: CASSFTGQGVLNSPLHF. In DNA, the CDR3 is TGTGCCAGCAGTTTTACGGGACAGGGGGTTTTGAATTCACCCCTCCACTTT.

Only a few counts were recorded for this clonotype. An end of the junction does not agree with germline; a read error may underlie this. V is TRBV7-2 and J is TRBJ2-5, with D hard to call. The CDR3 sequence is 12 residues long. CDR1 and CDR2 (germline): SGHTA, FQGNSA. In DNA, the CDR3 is TGTGCCGGCAGCTTACTGGGCGAGACCCAGTACTTC. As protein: CAGSLLGETQYF.

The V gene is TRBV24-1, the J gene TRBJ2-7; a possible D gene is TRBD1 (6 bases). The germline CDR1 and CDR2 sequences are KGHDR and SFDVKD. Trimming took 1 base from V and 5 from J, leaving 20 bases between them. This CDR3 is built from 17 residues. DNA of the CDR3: TGTGCCACCAGTGATTTTCGAAGCGGAGCAGGGGTGGACGAGCAGTACTTC. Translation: CATSDFRSGAGVDEQYF.

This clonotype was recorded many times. The CDR3 DNA is TGTGCCAGCAGGGACGGAGTCCTTGGCTACACCTTC. Its translation: CASRDGVLGYTF. This chain links TRBV9 with TRBJ1-2; D remains unclear. V was clipped by 5 bases and J by 7 bases, with 12 bases between them. CDR3 length equals 12 residues. The germline V gene encodes CDR1 SGDLS and CDR2 YYNGEE.

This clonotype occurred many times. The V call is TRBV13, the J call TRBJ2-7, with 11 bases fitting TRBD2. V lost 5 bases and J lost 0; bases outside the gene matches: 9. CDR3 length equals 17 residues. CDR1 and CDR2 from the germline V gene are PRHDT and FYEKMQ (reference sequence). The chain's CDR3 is CASSPSGLAAHSYEQYF. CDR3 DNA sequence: TGTGCCAGCAGCCCCTCGGGACTAGCGGCCCACTCCTACGAGCAGTACTTC.

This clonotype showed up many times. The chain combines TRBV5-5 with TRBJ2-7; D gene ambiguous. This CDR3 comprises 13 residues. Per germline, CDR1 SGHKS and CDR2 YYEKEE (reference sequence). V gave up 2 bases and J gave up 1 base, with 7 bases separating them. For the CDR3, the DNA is TGTGCCAGCAGCTTCCGGGCTTCCTACGAGCAGTACTTC. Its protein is CASSFRASYEQYF.

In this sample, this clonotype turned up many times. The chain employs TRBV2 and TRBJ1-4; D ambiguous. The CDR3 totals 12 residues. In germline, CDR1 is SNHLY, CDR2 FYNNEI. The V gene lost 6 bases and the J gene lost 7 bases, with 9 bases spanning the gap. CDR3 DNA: TGTGCCAGCAGAGTCGAGGGTGAAAAACTGTTTTTT. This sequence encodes CASRVEGEKLFF.